This T cell receptor beta chain stems from a study of blood T cell repertoires in COVID-19. About the study: COVID-19 samples from acute and convalescent phases originated in the United States, Italy and Spain. The cDNA or gDNA used as material had been derived from T cells, B-cell-depleted T cells, or PBMCs.

Original processing methods: The authors estimated nucleated cell counts from reference gene primer amplification. Libraries were prepared by immunoSEQ multiplex PCR; TCRdb keeps only in-frame clonotypes and omits some of them. The V and J calls and clone size were taken over from that table, and D and trimming were inferred from the DNA. The top ten clones hold roughly 3% of a sample with roughly 150,000 clones, roughly nine tenths of them seen once. The receptor was isolated from a woman in her sixties with active COVID-19. Sequencing used peripheral blood.

CDR3 in amino acids: CASRPRTGYYEQYF. CDR3 coding DNA: TGTGCCAGCAGACCCAGGACAGGGTATTACGAGCAGTACTTC. V usage is TRBV7-8 and J usage is TRBJ2-7; 8 bases fit TRBD1. The trim removed 6 bases at V and 4 bases at J, leaving 8 bases unmatched. The CDR3 has 14 amino acids. CDR1 and CDR2 from the germline V gene are SGHVS and FQNEAQ.